This T cell receptor (beta chain) was obtained from a study of lymphopenia after photon versus proton radiotherapy. Findings of the study overall: Better survival with proton therapy was suggested as possible, not demonstrated. After lymphocyte nadir, photon-treated repertoires showed oligoclonal expansion, especially CD8+ Temra. Post-nadir TCR diversity decline inversely tracked overall survival among those who died.

Germline V gene lookup returns CDR1 SGHTA and CDR2 FQGNSA. V was shortened by 1 base and J by 4 bases, with 10 bases between the two germline ends. This CDR3 region has 14 residues. A remark on this clone: Its cognate antigen is unknown.

Assay: immunoSEQ multiplex PCR; the TCRdb copy retains only in-frame clones and omits some. The data contain 150,000 to 200,000 clones, about 88% of them seen just once; the ten biggest clones take up approximately 4.6%. The chain has TRBV7-2 and TRBJ2-5; D may be TRBD2 (5 bases). The origin of this receptor is a man aged 45-60 years with gastric cancer. The starting material was peripheral blood, obtained from a patient treated with photon-based radiotherapy. CDR3 in DNA: TGTGCCAGCAGCTTAGGTCGGGGTACAGAGACCCAGTACTTC. Amino acids: CASSLGRGTETQYF.